This TCR beta chain was documented in a study of pediatric ulcerative colitis. The V gene end was trimmed by 0 bases and the J gene end by 5 bases; junction bases not matched to a gene: 3. The CDR3 runs to 14 residues. Germline assignment: CDR1 LNHNV and CDR2 YYDKDF (reference sequence). Data came from immunoSEQ multiplex PCR; TCRdb stores just in-frame clones and leaves some out. This sample has 55,000 to 65,000 clones, with more than 60% found just once. This TCR was recovered from a boy aged 5-17 years with moderate ulcerative colitis. Sample: blood. This chain connects TRBV15 to TRBJ2-5, with TRBD2 matching 7 bases. CDR3 region: CATSRDLGGETQYF. In DNA form, the CDR3 reads TGTGCCACCAGCAGAGATCTGGGGGGGGAGACCCAGTACTTC.